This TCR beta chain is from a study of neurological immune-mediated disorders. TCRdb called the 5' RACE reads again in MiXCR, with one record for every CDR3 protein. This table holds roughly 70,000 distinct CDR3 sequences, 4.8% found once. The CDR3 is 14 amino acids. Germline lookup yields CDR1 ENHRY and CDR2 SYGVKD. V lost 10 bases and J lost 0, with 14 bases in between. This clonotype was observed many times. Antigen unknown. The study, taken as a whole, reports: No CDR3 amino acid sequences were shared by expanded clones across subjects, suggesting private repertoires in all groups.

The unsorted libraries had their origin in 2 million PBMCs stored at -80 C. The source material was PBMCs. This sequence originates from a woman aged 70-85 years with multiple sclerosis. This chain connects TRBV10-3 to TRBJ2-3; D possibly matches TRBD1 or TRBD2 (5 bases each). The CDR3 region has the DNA TGTGCCAGCGCCATGGGACCCAGCACAGATACGCAGTATTTT. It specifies CASAMGPSTDTQYF.